This T cell receptor (beta chain) was sequenced in a study of shared clonotypes between healthy human individuals. Study background: CD4 naive and memory got three plates each, CD8 naive two, CD8 memory one. Whole-study findings and limits: Relative to clonotypes present in all four donors, those not shared had lower generation probabilities. The sampled material consisted only of blood, and tissue repertoires are likely to differ. The study generally estimated greater richness for naive than memory subsets.

About this clone: Its antigen is undetermined. The same CDR3 is also encoded by other DNA sequences in this sample.

The CDR3 extends over 13 amino acids. The V and J ends lost 3 bases and 4 bases respectively, with 12 bases between them. CDR1 GTSNPN and CDR2 SVGIG come from the germline V gene (reference sequence). Here immunoSEQ multiplex PCR was the method, and the copy in TCRdb shows in-frame clones only, minus some. The sample lists some 2,100,000 clones, almost 96% occurring once. This chain links TRBV30 with TRBJ1-2; unclear D gene. The sequence was collected from a man aged 18 to 35 in good health. Sequencing was done on a sample of naive CD4+ T cells sorted from blood. The subset here: CD45RA+ positively selected. CDR3 DNA sequence: TGTGCCTGGAGCGCCAGGCGCGCCTATGGCTACACCTTC. This codes for CAWSARRAYGYTF.